A selection of T cell receptor beta chains follows, all from one sample in a study of blood T cell repertoires in COVID-19. Sequencing used immunoSEQ multiplex PCR; TCRdb keeps in-frame clones, though not all of them. The table lists about 180,000 clones, 88% of them singletons. The specimen sequenced was PBMCs or T cells enriched from blood (not recorded which). The receptor set was obtained from a woman younger than 35 who had recovered from COVID-19. CDR3s include the opening cysteine and the closing phenylalanine or tryptophan. A D gene is named only where the DNA matches it firmly. Part of the rows lack a size; the others show once, few, many or a class for expanded clones.

abundance: .
d_gene: .
v_gene: TRBV9
j_gene: TRBJ2-3
CDR3nt: TGTGCCAGCAGTGCCCTCGAGTCCGATACGCAGTATTTT
CDR3aa: CASSALESDTQYF

abundance: .
d_gene: .
v_gene: TRBV11-2
j_gene: TRBJ1-3
CDR3nt: TGTGCCAGCAGCCCAGGACAGTTCTACTCTGGAAACACCATATATTTT
CDR3aa: CASSPGQFYSGNTIYF

abundance: .
d_gene: TRBD1
v_gene: TRBV19
j_gene: TRBJ1-2
CDR3nt: TGTGCCAGTACCCCTGACAGGGGTCAGGGCTACACCTTC
CDR3aa: CASTPDRGQGYTF

abundance: .
d_gene: .
v_gene: TRBV28
j_gene: TRBJ1-6
CDR3nt: TGTGCCAGCAGTGTTCAGGGAAGCTCCTATAATTCACCCCTCCACTTT
CDR3aa: CASSVQGSSYNSPLHF

abundance: .
d_gene: .
v_gene: TRBV4-3
j_gene: TRBJ2-1
CDR3nt: TGCGCCAGCAGCTCCAGCGCCGGGGAGCAGTTCTTC
CDR3aa: CASSSSAGEQFF

abundance: .
d_gene: .
v_gene: TRBV4-2
j_gene: TRBJ2-7
CDR3nt: TGTGCCAGCAGCCTCGTAGGGGCAGACGAGCAGTACTTC
CDR3aa: CASSLVGADEQYF

abundance: .
d_gene: .
v_gene: TRBV5-6
j_gene: TRBJ1-4
CDR3nt: TGTGCCAGCAGCTTGGAGCCCTTGGATGAAAAACTGTTTTTT
CDR3aa: CASSLEPLDEKLFF

abundance: .
d_gene: .
v_gene: TRBV7-2
j_gene: TRBJ1-2
CDR3nt: TGTGCCAGCAGCTTCGCCGATGCGGGGCTCTATGGCTACACCTTC
CDR3aa: CASSFADAGLYGYTF

abundance: once
d_gene: TRBD2
v_gene: TRBV28
j_gene: TRBJ2-1
CDR3nt: TGTGCCAGCAGTCCCGGGACTAGCGGGGGCTCCTACAATGAGCAGTTCTTC
CDR3aa: CASSPGTSGGSYNEQFF

abundance: .
d_gene: .
v_gene: TRBV19
j_gene: TRBJ2-1
CDR3nt: TGTGCCAGTAGTACCGGAGTCTCCTACAATGAGCAGTTCTTC
CDR3aa: CASSTGVSYNEQFF